This T cell receptor beta chain was captured in a study of T cell responses to AZD1222 COVID-19 vaccine. Study-level results: Females outnumbered males among donors, who were mostly white British; clonal diversity was possibly underestimated.

Germline V CDR1 and CDR2: LNHNV, YYDKDF (reference sequence). CDR3 length equals 14 residues. The ends were cut back, 3 bases at V and 4 bases at J, with 13 bases in the middle. This clone was recorded only once. Its antigen is still unknown. The protocol was immunoSEQ multiplex PCR, while the TCRdb copy is restricted to in-frame clones and leaves out a portion. The sample comprises tens of thousands of clones, around 90% of which are singletons, and roughly 1.9% rests with the top ten. The TCR was taken from an adult in good health. The chain is built from TRBV15 and TRBJ2-7, with D possibly being TRBD1 (5 bases). Sequences were derived from peripheral blood, sampled on day 0 of AZD1222 vaccination. CDR3 loop: CATSSGSRGYEQYF. The CDR3 DNA is TGTGCCACCAGCAGCGGGTCTAGGGGTTACGAGCAGTACTTC.